These T cell receptor beta chains were read from a single sample in a study of blood T cells in healthy people across ages. TCRdb re-derived calls from the 5' RACE reads in MiXCR, one entry per CDR3 protein. There are approximately 770,000 distinct CDR3 sequences in the sample; 58% occur only once, and roughly 22% lies in the top ten. What was sequenced was blood. These receptors all come from a man aged 25-45 years in good health. Both conserved end residues are trimmed from each CDR3. D genes are given only for firm matches.

D | V | CDR3
- | TRBV6-6 | ASDYSRASNSPLH
- | TRBV20-1 | SARDEKGSTEAF
TRBD1 | TRBV20-1 | SATTRQGLVDYGYT
- | TRBV5-1 | ASSFEGAYEQY
- | TRBV27 | ASSRGQGANVLT
TRBD1 | TRBV15 | ATSRSDRLDGQF
TRBD1 | TRBV20-1 | SASLQGQGNYGYT
- | TRBV20-1 | SARPQIGRGNSPLH
TRBD2 | TRBV7-2 | ASSLGSSGGFYEQY
TRBD2 | TRBV4-3 | ASSQDRSSGGYLEQY
- | TRBV20-1 | SASLGASDPDTQY
- | TRBV10-3 | AIGPSTDTQY
- | TRBV28 | ASWSHLAKNIQY
- | TRBV7-2 | ASSPLAESTYEQY
TRBD1 | TRBV7-8 | ASSAGQGRSNQPQH
TRBD1 | TRBV29-1 | SVSPGQGLNNYGYT
- | TRBV29-1 | SVAAGGWDNEQF
TRBD2 | TRBV12-3/TRBV12-4 | ASSIAGGTDTQY
- | TRBV10-3 | AISPGKSNQPQH
- | TRBV20-1 | SASEFTYGYT
- | TRBV6-5 | ASSYSGTAVGYGYT
TRBD2 | TRBV6-6 | ASSWLAGAGEQY
- | TRBV12-3/TRBV12-4 | ASSLLAKHVSTDTQY
TRBD1 | TRBV20-1 | SARDRAYGYT
- | TRBV6-1 | AGRTDNQPQH
- | TRBV20-1 | SAAMYYNEQF
- | TRBV21-1 | ASSKDLGGAEPNQPQH
- | TRBV4-3 | ASSQDRRGKSSYEQY
TRBD1 | TRBV24-1 | ARPGGRAFFYGYT
TRBD1 | TRBV15 | ATSFKSGGTYEQY
- | TRBV2 | ASRVAEKETQY
TRBD1 | TRBV7-2 | VTNPGQGNYGYT
- | TRBV15 | ATSRDPGQETQY
- | TRBV28 | ASQVSGQPQH
TRBD1 | TRBV29-1 | SGGTGLNEQY
- | TRBV7-2 | ASSLDTGRRGTQY
TRBD1 | TRBV9 | ASSRQTGTNYDYT
TRBD2 | TRBV20-1 | SARGPTSGGQEQF
- | TRBV5-1 | ASSLGTIPSYEQY
- | TRBV27 | ASSIIGSYDEQF